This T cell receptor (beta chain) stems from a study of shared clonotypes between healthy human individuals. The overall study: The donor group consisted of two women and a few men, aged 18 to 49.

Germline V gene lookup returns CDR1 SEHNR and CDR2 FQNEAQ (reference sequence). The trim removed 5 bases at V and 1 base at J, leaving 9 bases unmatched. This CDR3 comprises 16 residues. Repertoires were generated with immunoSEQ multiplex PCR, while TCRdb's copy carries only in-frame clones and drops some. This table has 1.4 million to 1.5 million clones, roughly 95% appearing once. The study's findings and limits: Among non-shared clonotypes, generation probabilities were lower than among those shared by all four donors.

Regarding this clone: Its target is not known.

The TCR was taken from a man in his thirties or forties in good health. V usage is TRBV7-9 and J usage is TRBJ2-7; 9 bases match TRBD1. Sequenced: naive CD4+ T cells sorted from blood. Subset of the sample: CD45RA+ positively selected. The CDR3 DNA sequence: TGTGCCAGCAGCCACCAAGGGGGGACAGGGTCCTACGAGCAGTACTTC. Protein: CASSHQGGTGSYEQYF.